One T cell receptor beta chain is described in this entry. Antigen unknown. The sample is drawn from a study of blood T cells in healthy people across ages. Whole-study results and caveats: Fewer expanded clones and more diversity marked long-lived versus aged donors. Naive and antigen-experienced cells could not be conclusively compared, given unsorted PBMCs. When one million T cells were used, diversity estimates were thought to be underestimates.

Healthy Russian Caucasian donors spanned ages about 6 to 100 years. J was trimmed by 11 bases and V by 1 base; bases with no gene match: 4. Germline V gene sequence: CDR1 LGHNA, CDR2 YSLEER. This CDR3 spans 14 amino acids. Alongside a J-beta primer mix, a sample-barcoded 5' primer served in a second PCR lasting about 6 to 11 cycles. TCRdb processed the 5' RACE reads anew with MiXCR; each CDR3 protein has one entry. The profile shows some 1,500,000 distinct CDR3 sequences, 42% of them singletons. V and J are TRBV4-3 and TRBJ2-3; 12 bases line up with TRBD2. The receptor was isolated from a woman aged 18-29 years in good health. The sample consisted of blood. The CDR3 loop reads CASSQGTSGEVQYF. The CDR3 DNA is TGCGCCAGCAGCCAAGGGACTAGCGGGGAAGTGCAGTATTTT.